Reported below is one T cell receptor beta chain. Its specificity is not known. Per the germline V gene, CDR1 is SNHLY and CDR2 is FYNNEI. V was cut by 7 bases and J by 2 bases, with 15 bases left in between. The CDR3 is made up of 15 amino acids. The unexposed donors gave CD4+ T cells in 2011-2018, prior to COVID-19. Deep TCR-beta sequencing used DNA from uncultured naive and memory CD4+ T cells. Using immunoSEQ multiplex PCR, the repertoire was profiled, and TCRdb retains in-frame clones only, with some absent. The repertoire includes some 65,000 clones, around 87% of them detected once, and roughly 1.5% sits in the top ten. The sample comes from a study of CD4 T cells in relation to SARS-CoV-2 and coronaviruses. Study-wide points: Around 60% of donors had memory CD4+ clonotypes crossrecognizing SARS-CoV-2 and common cold coronavirus spike. No donor gave both pre-pandemic and post-infection samples.

The V call is TRBV2, the J call TRBJ1-5; the D gene is possibly TRBD1 (6 bases). The clonotype comes from a human donor in good health. The sample comprised memory CD4+ T cells from PBMCs. As DNA, the CDR3 is TGTGCCAGCACCCCGGGCGGGGGCGGCAATCAGCCCCAGCATTTT. Encoded protein: CASTPGGGGNQPQHF.